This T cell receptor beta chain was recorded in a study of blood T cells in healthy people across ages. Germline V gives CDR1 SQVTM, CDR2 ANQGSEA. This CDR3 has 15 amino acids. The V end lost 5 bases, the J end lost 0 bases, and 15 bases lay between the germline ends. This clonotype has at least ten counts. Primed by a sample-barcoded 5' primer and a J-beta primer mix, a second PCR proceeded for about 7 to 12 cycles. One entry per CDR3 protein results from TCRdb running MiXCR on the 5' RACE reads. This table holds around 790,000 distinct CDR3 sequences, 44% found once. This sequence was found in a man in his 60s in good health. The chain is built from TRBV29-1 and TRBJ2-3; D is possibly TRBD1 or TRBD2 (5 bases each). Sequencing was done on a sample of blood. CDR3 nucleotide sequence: TGCAGCGTTACTAGTGGGGGAACTAGCACAGATACGCAGTATTTT. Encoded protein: CSVTSGGTSTDTQYF.